The 16 T cell receptor beta chains in this list originate from one sample, sequenced in a study of T cells after yellow fever vaccination. TCRdb fed the 5' RACE reads into MiXCR, producing one record per CDR3 protein. This sample has about 260,000 distinct CDR3 sequences; around 5.3% occur once, and the top ten carry less than 3.5%. The input for sequencing was CD4+ T cells sorted from PBMCs, taken on the day of the yellow fever booster vaccination. The receptors come from a man aged 18 to 30 who received the YFV17D yellow fever vaccine.

This clonotype has more than one count but fewer than ten. The rearrangement links TRBV5-1 to TRBJ2-7; no clear D gene. The germline gives CDR1 SGHRS, CDR2 YFSETQ. V shed 7 bases and J shed 1 base, with 6 bases lying between them. CDR3 length equals 11 residues. The CDR3 sequence is CASSGSYEQYF. The CDR3 region has the DNA TGCGCCAGCTCCGGTTCCTACGAGCAGTACTTC. The whole variable domain, filled in from reference TRBV5-1 and TRBJ2-7, reads KAGVTQTPRYLIKTRGQQVTLSCSPISGHRSVSWYQQTPGQGLQFLFEYFSETQRNKGNFPGRFSGRQFSNSRSEMNVSTLELGDSALYLCASSGSYEQYFGPGTRLTVT.

This clonotype was counted at least ten times. The rearrangement joins TRBV12-3 or TRBV12-4 to TRBJ1-3; D is unresolved. CDR3 size: 14 residues. V shed 7 bases and J shed 0 bases, with 10 bases lying between them. CDR3 residues: CASNRHISGNTIYF. The CDR3 coding sequence is TGTGCCAGCAACCGACACATCTCTGGAAACACCATATATTTT.

This clonotype was seen a few times. This chain uses TRBV18 with TRBJ1-2, with unresolved D. The CDR3 consists of 14 residues. The germline gives CDR1 KGHSH, CDR2 LQKENI. V lost 3 bases to trimming and J lost 7 bases, with 15 bases between them. CDR3 in DNA: TGTGCCAGCTCACCGGATAGGGAGGCGGTTGGCTACACCTTC. Translation gives CASSPDREAVGYTF.

V usage is TRBV28 and J usage is TRBJ1-2; D is possibly TRBD1 (5 bases). From germline, CDR1 is MDHEN and CDR2 SYDVKM. Trimming pared 6 bases from V and 4 bases from J, leaving 12 bases between. The CDR3 runs 13 residues. As DNA, the CDR3 is TGTGCCAGCAGCCCTACGACAGCCTATGGCTACACCTTC. Protein product: CASSPTTAYGYTF.

This clonotype was detected many times. V and J are TRBV18 and TRBJ2-1; TRBD1 might be the D (6 bases). The V and J ends lost 2 bases and 2 bases respectively, with 10 bases between them. Germline V lookup: CDR1 KGHSH, CDR2 LQKENI. The CDR3 has 15 residues. CDR3 sequence reads: CASSPRTGPYNEQFF. CDR3 DNA sequence: TGTGCCAGCTCACCAAGAACAGGGCCCTACAATGAGCAGTTCTTC.

The table lists this clonotype with a few counts. The chain uses TRBV4-3 and TRBJ1-4; D is perhaps TRBD1 (5 bases). The CDR3 spans 16 residues. V shed 1 base and J shed 8 bases, with 17 bases lying between them. The germline V gene encodes CDR1 LGHNA and CDR2 YSLEER. CDR3 loop: CASSQGASKGREKLFF. CDR3 coding DNA: TGCGCCAGCAGCCAAGGGGCTTCTAAGGGGCGGGAAAAACTGTTTTTT.

CDR3 in amino acids: CASSFRPGLAGDRNEQFF. DNA of the CDR3: TGTGCCAGCAGCTTCCGCCCGGGACTAGCGGGGGATCGGAATGAGCAGTTCTTC. This chain uses TRBV11-1 with TRBJ2-1, with 14 bases lining up with TRBD2. This CDR3 has 18 residues. With V trimmed by 3 bases and J by 7 bases, 11 bases remained unmatched. Looked up from germline, CDR1 is SGHAT and CDR2 is FQDESV (reference sequence).

The genes are TRBV5-1 and TRBJ2-3, with D unresolved. Germline CDR1 reads SGHRS; CDR2 reads YFSETQ. The CDR3 is made up of 15 amino acids. Trimming cost V 0 bases and J 2 bases, with 10 bases left between them. CDR3 in DNA: TGCGCCAGCAGCTTGGAGGGTGGCTACACAGATACGCAGTATTTT. Translated, it gives CASSLEGGYTDTQYF.

This sequence joins TRBV5-1 and TRBJ2-3; no clear D. The CDR3 runs to 15 residues. Trimming pared 0 bases from V and 0 bases from J, leaving 8 bases between. Germline V gene lookup returns CDR1 SGHRS and CDR2 YFSETQ. CDR3 sequence: CASSLANPSTDTQYF. Here the CDR3 DNA reads TGCGCCAGCAGCTTGGCGAACCCTAGCACAGATACGCAGTATTTT. Full variable domain (remainder filled in from reference TRBV5-1 and TRBJ2-3): KAGVTQTPRYLIKTRGQQVTLSCSPISGHRSVSWYQQTPGQGLQFLFEYFSETQRNKGNFPGRFSGRQFSNSRSEMNVSTLELGDSALYLCASSLANPSTDTQYFGPGTRLTVL.

The V and J genes are TRBV30 and TRBJ1-5, with a tentative D call TRBD1 (5 bases). The CDR3 runs 13 residues. Trimming took off 2 bases at V and 6 bases at J, with 11 bases between the two ends. CDR1 GTSNPN and CDR2 SVGIG come from the germline V gene (reference sequence). CDR3 nucleotides: TGTGCCTGGAGTAAGACAGCTATTCAGCCCCAGCATTTT. Translation gives CAWSKTAIQPQHF.

The chain links TRBV6-5 to TRBJ1-1; 7 bases match TRBD1. The junction had 10 bases not matched to a gene; V was cut back by 2 bases and J by 1 base. Germline V gene lookup returns CDR1 MNHEY and CDR2 SVGAGI. The CDR3 runs 17 residues. CDR3 sequence: CASSYATGKPANTEAFF. DNA for the CDR3: TGTGCCAGCAGTTACGCGACAGGGAAACCCGCGAACACTGAAGCTTTCTTT.

At least ten counts were recorded for this clonotype. The rearrangement joins TRBV5-1 to TRBJ2-5, with D possibly matching TRBD1 (5 bases). The CDR3 spans 15 residues. V was cut by 3 bases and J by 1 base, with 13 bases left in between. CDR1 is SGHRS, CDR2 YFSETQ, per germline. In DNA form, the CDR3 reads TGCGCCAGCAGCTCAACAGGTGGGCCCCAAGAGACCCAGTACTTC. This sequence encodes CASSSTGGPQETQYF.

The J gene is TRBJ1-3, the V gene TRBV4-3; D remains unclear. Germline CDR1 reads LGHNA; CDR2 reads YSLEER. V was clipped by 0 bases and J by 7 bases, with 7 bases between them. The CDR3 contains 13 residues. DNA for the CDR3: TGCGCCAGCAGCCAAGATTTGAGGAACACCATATATTTT. It is translated as CASSQDLRNTIYF.

The chain joins TRBV7-9 to TRBJ1-4; the match to TRBD1 covers 8 bases. CDR3 size: 14 residues. Trimming removed 1 base from V and 8 bases from J; junction bases left unmatched: 3. The germline V gene encodes CDR1 SEHNR and CDR2 FQNEAQ (reference sequence). The CDR3 coding sequence is TGTGCCAGCAGCTTAGGTCAGGGGGCGGAAAAACTGTTTTTT. Residues: CASSLGQGAEKLFF.

This clonotype was observed at least ten times. This chain uses TRBV12-3 or TRBV12-4 with TRBJ1-6; 10 bases fit TRBD1. V was pared by 6 bases and J by 6 bases, with 5 bases of the junction left unmatched. The CDR3 totals 15 residues. CDR3 sequence: CASRPGQGPNSPLHF. The CDR3, as DNA: TGTGCCAGCAGGCCGGGACAGGGGCCTAATTCACCCCTCCACTTT.

J is TRBJ1-6 and V is TRBV27; TRBD1 is a possible D gene (5 bases). The CDR3 loop spans 14 amino acids. Trimming left V 8 bases short and J 3 bases short, with 11 bases between. Germline-derived CDR1 and CDR2 are MNHEY and SMNVEV (reference sequence). DNA of the CDR3: TGTGCCAGCCGCCCCGGACACTATAATTCACCCCTCCACTTT. Translation: CASRPGHYNSPLHF.